This T cell receptor beta chain was profiled in a study of post-analysis software for immune sequencing data. The study's findings and limits: A handful of TRBV segments appeared more often in patients than in controls, and TRBV5-6, TRBV5-1 and TRBV20-1 were among these.

Prepared TCR beta cDNA libraries contained unique molecular identifiers. TCRdb itself ran the PCR reads through MiXCR, one entry per CDR3 protein. The sample lists more than 500,000 distinct CDR3 sequences; around 36% were seen once. Per germline, CDR1 WSHSY and CDR2 SAAADI. The CDR3 runs to 11 residues. V was pared by 8 bases and J by 7 bases, with 12 bases between. Concerning this clonotype itself: Its antigen is as yet unknown.

The gene calls are TRBV10-2 and TRBJ2-7, with a tentative D call TRBD2 (7 bases). Sequencing was performed on blood. The receptor was derived from a girl aged 2 to 17 with multiple sclerosis. DNA for the CDR3: TGCGCCAGCGAGGGGGGGGGAGAGCAGTACTTC. This sequence encodes CASEGGGEQYF.